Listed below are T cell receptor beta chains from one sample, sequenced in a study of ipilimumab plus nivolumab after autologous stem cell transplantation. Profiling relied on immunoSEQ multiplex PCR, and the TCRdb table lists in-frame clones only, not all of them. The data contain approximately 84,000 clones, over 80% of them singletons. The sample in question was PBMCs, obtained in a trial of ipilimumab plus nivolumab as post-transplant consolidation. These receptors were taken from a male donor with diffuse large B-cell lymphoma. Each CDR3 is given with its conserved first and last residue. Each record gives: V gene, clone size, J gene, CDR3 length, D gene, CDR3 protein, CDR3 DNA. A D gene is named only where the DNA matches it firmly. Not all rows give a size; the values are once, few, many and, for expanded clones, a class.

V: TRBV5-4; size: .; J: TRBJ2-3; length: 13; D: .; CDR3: CASSLGRADTQYF; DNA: TGTGCCAGCAGCTTGGGAAGGGCAGATACGCAGTATTTT
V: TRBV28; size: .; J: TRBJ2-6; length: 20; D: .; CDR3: CASSLGRPIPLSSGANVLTF; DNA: TGTGCCAGCAGTTTAGGTCGGCCGATACCTTTGAGCTCTGGGGCCAACGTCCTGACTTTC
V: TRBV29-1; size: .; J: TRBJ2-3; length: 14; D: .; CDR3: CSVDRVLFTDTQYF; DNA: TGCAGCGTTGATCGTGTGCTATTCACAGATACGCAGTATTTT
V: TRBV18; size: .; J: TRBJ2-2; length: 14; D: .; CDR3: CASSPLLDTGELFF; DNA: TGTGCCAGCTCACCTCTGCTGGACACCGGGGAGCTGTTTTTT
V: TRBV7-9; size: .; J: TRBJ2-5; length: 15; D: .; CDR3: CASNSVLQGFETQYF; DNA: TGTGCCAGCAACTCTGTGCTACAGGGCTTCGAGACCCAGTACTTC
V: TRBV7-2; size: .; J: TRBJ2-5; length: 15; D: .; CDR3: CASSHRAQSGGTQYF; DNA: TGTGCCAGCAGCCACCGCGCCCAGTCCGGGGGGACCCAGTACTTC
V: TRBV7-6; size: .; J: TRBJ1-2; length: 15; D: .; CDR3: CASSLDSKGSGGYTF; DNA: TGTGCCAGCAGCTTAGATTCCAAGGGGAGCGGTGGCTACACCTTC
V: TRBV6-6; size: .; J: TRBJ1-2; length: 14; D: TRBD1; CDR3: CASRTGQLPYGYTF; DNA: TGTGCCAGCAGGACGGGACAGCTTCCCTATGGCTACACCTTC
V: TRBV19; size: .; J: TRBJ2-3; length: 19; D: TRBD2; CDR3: CASSISTGSSGGSTDTQYF; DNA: TGTGCCAGTAGTATTTCCACAGGATCTAGCGGGGGGTCCACAGATACGCAGTATTTT
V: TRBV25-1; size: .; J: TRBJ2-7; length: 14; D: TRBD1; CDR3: CASRQDRAPYEQYF; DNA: TGTGCCAGCAGACAGGACAGGGCCCCCTACGAGCAGTACTTC
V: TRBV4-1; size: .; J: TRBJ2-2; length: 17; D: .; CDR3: CASSQDGGGWNTGELFF; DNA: TGCGCCAGCAGCCAAGATGGTGGGGGGTGGAACACCGGGGAGCTGTTTTTT
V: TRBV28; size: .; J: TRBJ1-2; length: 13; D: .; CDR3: CASSSTGSGGYTF; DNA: TGTGCCAGCAGTTCCACAGGATCAGGTGGCTACACCTTC
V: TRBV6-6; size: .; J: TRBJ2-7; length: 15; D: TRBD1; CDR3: CASSPGTGPSYEQYF; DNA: TGTGCCAGCAGTCCCGGGACAGGGCCCTCCTACGAGCAGTACTTC
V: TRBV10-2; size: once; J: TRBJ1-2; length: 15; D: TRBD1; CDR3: CASSEWATGNYGYTF; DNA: TGCGCCAGCAGTGAGTGGGCGACAGGGAACTATGGCTACACCTTC
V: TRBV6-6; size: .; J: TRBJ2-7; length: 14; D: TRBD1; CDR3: CASSPPGQGYEQYF; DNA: TGTGCCAGCAGCCCACCGGGACAGGGCTACGAGCAGTACTTC
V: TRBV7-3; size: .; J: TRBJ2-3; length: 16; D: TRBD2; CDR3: CASSSLAGGPGDTQYF; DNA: TGTGCCAGCAGCTCTCTAGCGGGGGGGCCCGGAGATACGCAGTATTTT
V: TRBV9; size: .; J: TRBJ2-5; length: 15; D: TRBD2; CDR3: CASSSGTSGSETQYF; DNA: TGTGCCAGCAGCTCCGGGACTAGCGGTTCAGAGACCCAGTACTTC
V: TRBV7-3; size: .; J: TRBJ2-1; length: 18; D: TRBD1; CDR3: CASSLTDGGQGRLNEQFF; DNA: TGTGCCAGCAGCTTAACGGACGGGGGACAGGGAAGGCTCAATGAGCAGTTCTTC
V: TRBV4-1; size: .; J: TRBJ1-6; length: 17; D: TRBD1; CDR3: CASSQAGQSSYNSPLHF; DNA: TGCGCCAGCAGCCAAGCGGGACAGAGCTCCTATAATTCACCCCTCCACTTT
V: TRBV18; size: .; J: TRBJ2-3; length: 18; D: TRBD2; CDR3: CASSPGTSGGTSTDTQYF; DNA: TGTGCCAGCTCACCGGGGACTAGCGGGGGAACTAGCACAGATACGCAGTATTTT
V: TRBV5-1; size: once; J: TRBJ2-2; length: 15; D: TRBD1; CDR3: CASSLRQGRAGELFF; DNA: TGCGCCAGCAGCTTGAGACAGGGGCGCGCCGGGGAGCTGTTTTTT
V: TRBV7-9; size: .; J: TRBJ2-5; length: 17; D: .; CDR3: CASSSMRQGRGQETQYF; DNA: TGTGCCAGCAGCTCGATGAGACAGGGGAGGGGGCAAGAGACCCAGTACTTC
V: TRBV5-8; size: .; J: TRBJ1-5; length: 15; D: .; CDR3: CASSLGQHSNQPQHF; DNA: TGTGCCAGCAGCTTGGGGCAGCATAGCAATCAGCCCCAGCATTTT
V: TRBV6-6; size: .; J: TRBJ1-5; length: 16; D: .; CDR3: CASSYSGSLGNQPQHF; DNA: TGTGCCAGCAGTTACTCTGGGTCTCTAGGCAATCAGCCCCAGCATTTT
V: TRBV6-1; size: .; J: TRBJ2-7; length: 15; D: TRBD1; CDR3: CASSAGTGASYEQYF; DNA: TGTGCCAGCAGTGCCGGGACAGGGGCCTCCTACGAGCAGTACTTC
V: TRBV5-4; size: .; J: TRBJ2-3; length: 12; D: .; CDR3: CASSSGSDTQYF; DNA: TGTGCCAGCAGCTCCGGGTCAGATACGCAGTATTTT
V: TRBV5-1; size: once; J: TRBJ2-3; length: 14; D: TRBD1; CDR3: CASSLGQGADTQYF; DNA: TGCGCCAGCAGCTTGGGACAGGGGGCAGATACGCAGTATTTT
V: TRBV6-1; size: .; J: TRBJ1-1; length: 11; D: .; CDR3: CASRGGTEAFF; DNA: TGTGCAAGCCGGGGGGGCACTGAAGCTTTCTTT
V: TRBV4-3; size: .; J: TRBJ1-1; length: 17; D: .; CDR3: CASSQSIRAPLGTEAFF; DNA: TGCGCCAGCAGCCAATCAATCAGGGCCCCCCTAGGCACTGAAGCTTTCTTT